This TCR beta chain was observed in a study of early T cells in non-severe SARS-CoV-2 infection. TCRdb redid the calling of the 5' RACE reads with MiXCR, one entry per CDR3 protein. Here the sample spans 45,000 or so distinct CDR3 sequences, roughly 11% being singletons. This CDR3 has 19 amino acids. V shed 4 bases and J 2 bases; nucleotides not matched to a gene: 14. CDR1 and CDR2 (germline): LNHDA, SQIVND (reference sequence). A few counts support this clonotype. V and J are TRBV19 and TRBJ2-1, with 10 positions matching TRBD2. Sequenced: whole blood. The receptor was isolated from an adult who was a healthcare worker with PCR-confirmed SARS-CoV-2 infection or an uninfected control (not recorded which). CDR3 residues: CASSTRGSGGPGAYNEQFF. The CDR3 bases are TGTGCCAGTAGTACCCGAGGTAGCGGGGGGCCCGGGGCCTACAATGAGCAGTTCTTC.